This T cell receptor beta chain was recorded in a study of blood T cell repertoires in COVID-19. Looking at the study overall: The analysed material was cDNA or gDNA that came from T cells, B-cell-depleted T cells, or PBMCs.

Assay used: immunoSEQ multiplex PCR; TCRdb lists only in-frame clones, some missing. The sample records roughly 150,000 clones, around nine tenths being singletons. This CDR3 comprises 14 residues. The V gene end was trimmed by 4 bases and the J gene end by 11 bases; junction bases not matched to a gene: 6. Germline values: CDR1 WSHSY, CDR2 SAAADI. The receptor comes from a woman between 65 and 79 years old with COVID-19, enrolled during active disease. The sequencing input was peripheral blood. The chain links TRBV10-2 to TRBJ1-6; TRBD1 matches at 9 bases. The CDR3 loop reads CASSGDRGRTPLHF. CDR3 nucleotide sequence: TGCGCCAGCAGTGGTGACAGGGGGAGGACACCCCTCCACTTT.